One T cell receptor beta chain is described in this entry. This entry belongs to a study of Ad26.COV2.S vaccination and SARS-CoV-2 variants. Study in general: The Ad26.COV2.S arm of the COV1001 trial was where the donor was placed. Once, or twice with 56 days between doses, Ad26.COV2.S was given intramuscularly.

TCRdb keeps only in-frame clones here, not all; method: immunoSEQ multiplex PCR. Of about 440,000 clones in the sample, around 91% were seen once. The CDR3 sequence is 18 residues long. Treatment noted: 15 to 20 received Ad26.COV2.S at low or high dose, single or two shots; roughly five received placebo; per-sample allocation not given. The samples were gathered on day 63 after the first injection of vaccine or placebo. Boston supplied an adult donor aged 18-55 years. Specimen: peripheral blood, collected in a trial of Ad26.COV2.S vaccine versus placebo. The chain is built from TRBV21-1 and TRBJ2-3; the listed D gene, TRBD2, was not tested against the DNA. TRBV21-1 is listed as a pseudogene. This sequence was found in a person aged 18-60 years who received the Ad26.COV2.S COVID-19 vaccine or a placebo. The CDR3 DNA reads as TGTGCCAGCAGGTCTGGACTAGCGCGCCGTTGGAGCACAGATACGCAGTATTTT. Amino acids: CASRSGLARRWSTDTQYF.